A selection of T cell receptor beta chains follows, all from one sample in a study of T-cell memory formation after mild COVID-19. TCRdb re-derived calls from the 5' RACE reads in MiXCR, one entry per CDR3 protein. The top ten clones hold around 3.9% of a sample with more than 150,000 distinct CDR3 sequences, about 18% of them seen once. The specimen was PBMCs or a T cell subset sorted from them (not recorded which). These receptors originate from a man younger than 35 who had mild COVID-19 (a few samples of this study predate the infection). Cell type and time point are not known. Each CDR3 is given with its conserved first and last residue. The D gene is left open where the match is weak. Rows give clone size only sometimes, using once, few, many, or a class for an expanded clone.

CDR3nt: TGTGCCAGCACCCCCTCCGGGGGCTCCCTGTCAGTCACAGATACGCAGTATTTT
CDR3aa: CASTPSGGSLSVTDTQYF
d_gene: NA
v_gene: TRBV6-5
abundance: few
j_gene: TRBJ2-3

CDR3nt: TGCGCCAGCGGTCAGACTGAACCCGGGCTGGCTAACTATGGCTACACCTTC
CDR3aa: CASGQTEPGLANYGYTF
d_gene: NA
v_gene: TRBV4-1
abundance: many
j_gene: TRBJ1-2

CDR3nt: TGTGCCAGCAGCTTTAGACGGAACACTGAAGCTTTCTTT
CDR3aa: CASSFRRNTEAFF
d_gene: NA
v_gene: TRBV7-9
abundance: few
j_gene: TRBJ1-1

CDR3nt: TGTGCCAGCAGCGCCCAGATCACAAGAGATTCTGGAAACACCATATATTTT
CDR3aa: CASSAQITRDSGNTIYF
d_gene: NA
v_gene: TRBV9
abundance: few
j_gene: TRBJ1-3

CDR3nt: TGCGCCAGCAGCTTGGTTGGTACTACTGGGGCCAACGTCCTGACTTTC
CDR3aa: CASSLVGTTGANVLTF
d_gene: NA
v_gene: TRBV5-1
abundance: few
j_gene: TRBJ2-6

CDR3nt: TGCGCCAGCGCCCTCAACAGGGGAGCTAACTATGGCTACACCTTC
CDR3aa: CASALNRGANYGYTF
d_gene: TRBD1
v_gene: TRBV5-1
abundance: NA
j_gene: TRBJ1-2

CDR3nt: TGTGCCAGCAGTTATTGGCGGGACCGAGGGAGGGATACGCAGTATTTT
CDR3aa: CASSYWRDRGRDTQYF
d_gene: NA
v_gene: TRBV6-5
abundance: NA
j_gene: TRBJ2-3

CDR3nt: TGCAGTGCTAGCGGTCACTTGAACACCGGGGAGCTGATTTTT
CDR3aa: CSASGHLNTGELIF
d_gene: NA
v_gene: TRBV20-1
abundance: NA
j_gene: TRBJ2-2

CDR3nt: TGTGCCAGCAGACTCACGACGCGGACGGGATTTGGCTACACCTTC
CDR3aa: CASRLTTRTGFGYTF
d_gene: NA
v_gene: TRBV6-2/TRBV6-3
abundance: few
j_gene: TRBJ1-2

CDR3nt: TGTGCCACCAGTATTCGCGGCGGGACCCAGTACTTC
CDR3aa: CATSIRGGTQYF
d_gene: NA
v_gene: TRBV24-1
abundance: once
j_gene: TRBJ2-5

CDR3nt: TGTGCCAGCAGGAACAGGGGCACAGATACGCAGTATTTT
CDR3aa: CASRNRGTDTQYF
d_gene: NA
v_gene: TRBV6-5
abundance: NA
j_gene: TRBJ2-3